These 14 T cell receptor beta chains were all obtained from the same sample, sequenced in a study of beta chain features in type 1 diabetes. Study-wide results and limits: The study found moderately but significantly shorter TCRB CDR3s in all four CD4+ subsets of Type 1 diabetes patients.

The antigens these receptors bind are not known. Of the isolated RNA, all was reverse transcribed, and so the sequenced material was expressed TCRB transcripts. Generated by immunoSEQ multiplex PCR, the TCRdb table keeps only in-frame clones and is missing some. The data contain about 130,000 clones, 9% of them singletons. Sequenced material: central memory CD4+ T cells from blood. The receptors come from a man aged 30 to 39 with type 1 diabetes.

This clone came up a few times. This chain connects TRBV5-1 to TRBJ1-1; TRBD1 might be the D (6 bases). V dropped 3 bases and J dropped 7 bases, with 16 bases sitting between them. The CDR3 consists of 14 residues. CDR1 is SGHRS and CDR2 is YFSETQ in the germline V gene. In nucleotides, the CDR3 is TGCGCCAGCAGCTACCAACAGGGAAGTGGTGAAGCTTTCTTT. Amino acid sequence: CASSYQQGSGEAFF.

The V and J genes are TRBV10-2 and TRBJ1-1; D call uncertain. This CDR3 has 12 amino acids. V shed 4 bases and J shed 12 bases, with 15 bases lying between them. The V gene's germline CDR1 is WSHSY and CDR2 SAAADI. CDR3 sequence reads: CASSGLEGGPFF. CDR3 nucleotide sequence: TGCGCCAGCAGTGGTCTTGAAGGAGGACCTTTCTTT.

This clone was seen more than once but under ten times. The chain recombines TRBV5-6 with TRBJ1-1; possible D gene TRBD1, 5 bases. The CDR3 is 13 residues long. Germline loops: CDR1 SGHDT, CDR2 YYEEEE. The V gene lost 4 bases and the J gene lost 4 bases, with 11 bases spanning the gap. CDR3 region: CASSGRGGTEAFF. The CDR3, as DNA: TGTGCCAGCAGCGGAAGGGGTGGCACTGAAGCTTTCTTT.

The table lists this clone with a few counts. The chain carries TRBV5-4 and TRBJ2-1, with 7 bases matching TRBD1. V was pared by 2 bases and J by 8 bases, with 4 bases of the junction left unmatched. From germline, CDR1 is SGHNT and CDR2 YYREEE (reference sequence). CDR3 length: 13 residues. The CDR3 nucleotides read TGTGCCAGCAGCTTTAACAGGGGAGATGAGCAGTTCTTC. It specifies CASSFNRGDEQFF. Variable domain in full (rest from reference TRBV5-4 and TRBJ2-1): ETGVTQSPTHLIKTRGQQVTLRCSSQSGHNTVSWYQQALGQGPQFIFQYYREEENGRGNFPPRFSGLQFPNYSSELNVNALELDDSALYLCASSFNRGDEQFFGPGTRLTVL.

This clone was seen only a few times. The chain uses TRBV5-1 and TRBJ1-2; no reliable D call. Trimming cost V 4 bases and J 1 base, with 8 bases left between them. This CDR3 is built from 13 residues. CDR1 is SGHRS, CDR2 YFSETQ, per germline. In DNA, the CDR3 is TGCGCCAGCAGCCGCGAAAGTAACTATGGCTACACCTTC. Protein: CASSRESNYGYTF.

This clone came up a few times. V gene TRBV7-3 combines with J gene TRBJ2-7, with D possibly TRBD2 on 6 matching bases. CDR3 length: 16 residues. Trimming left V 4 bases short and J 0 bases short, with 16 bases between. Germline V gene data show CDR1 as SGHTA and CDR2 as FQGTGA. CDR3 region: CASSSRTSLGSYEQYF. The CDR3 DNA is TGTGCCAGCAGCTCGAGAACTAGCCTTGGCTCCTACGAGCAGTACTTC.

The V call is TRBV5-1, the J call TRBJ2-3; 10 nucleotides match TRBD2. The trim removed 0 bases at V and 5 bases at J, leaving 12 bases unmatched. CDR1 is SGHRS, CDR2 YFSETQ, per germline. The CDR3 is 18 residues long. For the CDR3, the DNA is TGCGCCAGCAGCTTGGCTTCTAGCGGGGGTCTTCGGGTAGATACGCAGTATTTT. Translated: CASSLASSGGLRVDTQYF.

This chain uses TRBV18 with TRBJ2-3; 7 bases fit TRBD2. This CDR3 contains 17 residues. V gave up 5 bases and J gave up 2 bases; unmatched junction bases: 13. Looked up from germline, CDR1 is KGHSH and CDR2 is LQKENI. CDR3 sequence reads: CASSFPSSGLATDTQYF. CDR3 DNA sequence: TGTGCCAGCTCATTTCCATCTAGCGGCCTCGCCACAGATACGCAGTATTTT. The full variable domain, with the rest looked up from reference TRBV18 and TRBJ2-3, is NAGVMQNPRHLVRRRGQEARLRCSPMKGHSHVYWYRQLPEEGLKFMVYLQKENIIDESGMPKERFSAEFPKEGPSILRIQQVVRGDSAAYFCASSFPSSGLATDTQYFGPGTRLTVL.

This clone came up a few times. The chain employs TRBV7-2 and TRBJ1-6; tentatively, D is TRBD1 (6 bases). The V and J ends lost 5 bases and 9 bases respectively, with 11 bases between them. Germline CDR1 SGHTA, CDR2 FQGNSA. This CDR3 is 13 amino acids long. The DNA of the CDR3 is TGTGCCAGCAGCCTACAGGGAACTTCACCCCTCCACTTT. It codes for CASSLQGTSPLHF.

This chain connects TRBV9 to TRBJ1-1; TRBD1 agrees at 8 bases. J lost 1 base, V lost 2 bases, and 1 base had no gene match. The CDR3 runs 14 residues. Germline CDR1 SGDLS, CDR2 YYNGEE. The CDR3 bases are TGTGCCAGCAGCGTGACAGGGGAGAACACTGAAGCTTTCTTT. It is translated as CASSVTGENTEAFF.

This clone was counted at least ten times. This chain links TRBV28 with TRBJ2-7; TRBD1 agrees at 10 bases. This CDR3 comprises 13 residues. J gave up 6 bases and V 9 bases, and 8 bases lay outside the gene matches. CDR1 is MDHEN, CDR2 SYDVKM, per germline. CDR3 region: CASTPGQGPEQYF. For the CDR3, the DNA is TGTGCCAGTACTCCGGGACAGGGGCCCGAGCAGTACTTC.

The chain couples TRBV7-9 to TRBJ2-3, with 7 bases fitting TRBD2. The ends lost 2 bases at V and 8 bases at J; junction bases unmatched: 13. The CDR3 covers 16 residues. Germline V CDR1 and CDR2: SEHNR, FQNEAQ (reference sequence). CDR3 amino acids: CASSLTGTMLLGTQYF. CDR3 coding DNA: TGTGCCAGCAGCTTAACCGGGACTATGCTTCTGGGTACGCAGTATTTT.

The sample holds a few counts of this clone. Because it lacks the conserved phenylalanine or tryptophan at the end, this CDR3 is likely a read error. The DNA is omitted, as the CDR3 cannot be located on it reliably, and the CDR3 follows TCRdb's listing. The chain uses TRBV7-9 and TRBJ1-1; TRBD1, the table's D call, was not compared with the DNA. The CDR3 adds up to 13 amino acids, both ends counted. The germline V gene has CDR1 SEHNR and CDR2 FQNEAQ (reference sequence). CDR3 residues: CASSPNAGQSPRV.

The DNA for the CDR3 is TGTGCCAGCAGTTATTCACAGGGGGCAGAGACCCAGTACTTC. The encoded protein is CASSYSQGAETQYF. The V and J genes are TRBV5-8 and TRBJ2-5, with 9 positions matching TRBD1. CDR1 and CDR2 from the germline V gene are SGHTS and YDEGEE. The J segment lost 4 bases and the V segment lost 5 bases, leaving 6 bases of the junction unmatched. This CDR3 comprises 14 residues. Looking up the rest from reference TRBV5-8 and TRBJ2-5 gives the full variable domain: EAGVTQSPTHLIKTRGQQATLRCSPISGHTSVYWYQQALGLGLQFLLWYDEGEERNRGNFPPRFSGRQFPNYSSELNVNALELEDSALYLCASSYSQGAETQYFGPGTRLLVL.